The 29 T cell receptor beta chains presented below share a single source sample, sequenced in a study of PD-1 blockade in classical Hodgkin lymphoma. In every patient, relapse followed autologous stem cell transplantation, while exposure to brentuximab vedotin differed. Magnetic negative selection was used to purify CD4+ T cells from PBMCs that had been thawed. Assay used: immunoSEQ multiplex PCR; TCRdb lists only in-frame clones, some missing. Of 25,000 to 35,000 clones detected, over 75% appear once; the ten largest clones hold 2.4%. Specimen: CD4+ T cells from blood, collected at baseline. The origin of the receptors is a human donor with classical Hodgkin lymphoma.

This chain joins TRBV2 and TRBJ1-5; TRBD1 is a possible D gene (5 bases). Trimming removed 3 bases from V and 6 bases from J, with 15 bases in between. Germline V lookup: CDR1 SNHLY, CDR2 FYNNEI. The CDR3 has 15 amino acids. The CDR3 region has the DNA TGTGCCAGCAGTGATTTGGGACGGGGGGGTCAGCCCCAGCATTTT. It specifies CASSDLGRGGQPQHF.

The V and J genes are TRBV7-9 and TRBJ2-1; D possibly matches TRBD1 or TRBD2 (6 bases each). The germline gives CDR1 SEHNR, CDR2 FQNEAQ (reference sequence). Trimming shortened V by 1 base and J by 6 bases, and 13 bases separated the two germline ends. The CDR3 consists of 15 residues. For the CDR3, the DNA is TGTGCCAGCAGCTTAGAGGGGGGAACCGGCAATGAGCAGTTCTTC. Amino acids: CASSLEGGTGNEQFF.

This clone showed up just once. The rearrangement joins TRBV18 to TRBJ2-1, with TRBD2 matching over 12 bases. The trim removed 4 bases at V and 5 bases at J, leaving 12 bases unmatched. This CDR3 spans 18 amino acids. CDR1 is KGHSH, CDR2 LQKENI, per germline. The DNA of the CDR3 is TGTGCCAGCTCACGGCTTCAAGCTAGCGGGAGGGCCAACAATGAGCAGTTCTTC. It yields the protein CASSRLQASGRANNEQFF.

CDR3 loop: CASGLVLVGGDTGELFF. CDR3 DNA: TGTGCTAGTGGTTTGGTACTGGTGGGAGGGGACACCGGGGAGCTGTTTTTT. The rearrangement links TRBV12-5 to TRBJ2-2, with 7 positions matching TRBD2. The J segment lost 3 bases and the V segment lost 0 bases, leaving 7 bases of the junction unmatched. This CDR3 has 17 amino acids. CDR1 and CDR2 from the germline V gene are LGHNT and FRNRAP.

Of note for this clone: The germline gene is not matched at one end of the junction; a read error may be the cause. V and J are TRBV2 and TRBJ2-1, with TRBD1 as a possible D gene (5 bases). The length of the CDR3 is 14 residues. The germline V gene encodes CDR1 SNHLY and CDR2 FYNNEI. CDR3 loop: CASREGVASNEQFF. The CDR3 bases are TGTGCCAGCAGGGAAGGGGTAGCAAGCAATGAGCAGTTCTTC.

This chain joins TRBV5-6 and TRBJ2-5; D unclear. The CDR3 sequence is 15 residues long. V lost 0 bases and J 4 bases, leaving 13 bases between the germline ends. Germline CDR1 and CDR2: SGHDT and YYEEEE. The CDR3 DNA reads as TGTGCCAGCAGCTTGGCCTCCACGGGTTCAGAGACCCAGTACTTC. Translated, it gives CASSLASTGSETQYF.

The rearrangement links TRBV19 to TRBJ1-1; 9 bases map to TRBD1. Germline assignment: CDR1 LNHDA and CDR2 SQIVND (reference sequence). Trimming took 9 bases from V and 0 from J; bases not matched to a gene: 8. CDR3 length equals 15 residues. CDR3 in DNA: TGTGCCAGCAAAAAACAGGGGGCAATGAACACTGAAGCTTTCTTT. Protein: CASKKQGAMNTEAFF. The full variable domain, its missing parts supplied by reference TRBV19 and TRBJ1-1, is DGGITQSPKYLFRKEGQNVTLSCEQNLNHDAMYWYRQDPGQGLRLIYYSQIVNDFQKGDIAEGYSVSREKKESFPLTVTSAQKNPTAFYLCASKKQGAMNTEAFFGQGTRLTVV.

V gene TRBV5-1 combines with J gene TRBJ1-4; a possible D gene is TRBD1 (6 bases). Germline CDR1 SGHRS, CDR2 YFSETQ. The CDR3 covers 14 residues. V lost 0 bases to trimming and J lost 8 bases, with 11 bases between them. In nucleotides, the CDR3 is TGCGCCAGCAGCTTGGCAGGGGCCCCCGAAAAACTGTTTTTT. It yields the protein CASSLAGAPEKLFF.

The gene calls are TRBV9 and TRBJ2-5; no definite D call. The V gene lost 2 bases and the J gene lost 1 base, with 12 bases spanning the gap. CDR3 length: 15 amino acids. Germline V lookup: CDR1 SGDLS, CDR2 YYNGEE. The CDR3, as DNA: TGTGCCAGCAGCGTGTCCTTTTTTCCCCAAGAGACCCAGTACTTC. The encoded protein is CASSVSFFPQETQYF.

The chain carries TRBV2 and TRBJ2-1; TRBD2 might be the D (6 bases). Germline-derived CDR1 and CDR2 are SNHLY and FYNNEI. V lost 2 bases to trimming and J lost 2 bases, with 19 bases between them. The CDR3 has 18 amino acids. The CDR3 is CASSEKDVWGETYNEQFF. CDR3 DNA sequence: TGTGCCAGCAGTGAAAAGGACGTATGGGGGGAAACCTACAATGAGCAGTTCTTC.

The chain couples TRBV6-1 to TRBJ2-4, with 8 positions matching TRBD2. Germline CDR1 MNHNS, CDR2 SASEGT. The CDR3 covers 15 residues. J gave up 8 bases and V 2 bases, and 8 bases lay outside the gene matches. Written as DNA, the CDR3 is TGTGCCAGCAGTGAATGGGGCGGGAGGTCTTACATTCAGTACTTC. Its protein product is CASSEWGGRSYIQYF.

The rearrangement links TRBV19 to TRBJ2-6; TRBD2 is a possible D gene (6 bases). The germline gives CDR1 LNHDA, CDR2 SQIVND (reference sequence). The CDR3 has 17 amino acids. V lost 6 bases, J lost 0 bases, and 15 bases lay in between. The CDR3 spells CASRTGVSGSGANVLTF. CDR3 nucleotides: TGTGCCAGTAGGACGGGGGTATCGGGCTCTGGGGCCAACGTCCTGACTTTC.

This clone appeared a few times. This chain connects TRBV5-1 to TRBJ1-2; D uncertain. The V and J ends lost 3 bases and 6 bases respectively, with 6 bases between them. Per the germline V gene, CDR1 is SGHRS and CDR2 is YFSETQ. The CDR3 spans 11 residues. The CDR3 sequence is CASSSANGYTF. The CDR3 bases are TGCGCCAGCAGCTCGGCGAATGGCTACACCTTC.

The chain joins TRBV7-9 to TRBJ1-2, with D maybe TRBD1 (6 bases). This CDR3 contains 15 residues. V was cut by 5 bases and J by 5 bases, with 18 bases left in between. CDR1 is SEHNR, CDR2 FQNEAQ, per germline (reference sequence). The chain's CDR3 is CASSRDTLLGYGYTF. The CDR3 DNA reads as TGTGCCAGCAGCCGGGACACCCTTTTAGGGTATGGCTACACCTTC.

This chain uses TRBV10-2 with TRBJ2-7; the match to TRBD1 covers 11 bases. Germline lookup yields CDR1 WSHSY and CDR2 SAAADI. V lost 8 bases and J lost 2; bases outside the gene matches: 14. CDR3 length: 17 residues. The chain's CDR3 is CASRSPGTGGRTYEQYF. The CDR3, as DNA: TGCGCCAGCCGAAGTCCCGGGACAGGGGGTAGAACCTACGAGCAGTACTTC.

The chain is built from TRBV2 and TRBJ2-1, with 10 positions matching TRBD2. The V segment lost 7 bases and the J segment 7 bases; nucleotides outside the gene matches: 10. CDR3 length equals 15 residues. Germline V gene sequence: CDR1 SNHLY, CDR2 FYNNEI. The CDR3 coding sequence is TGTGCCAGCAAGCATGCTAGCGGGAGCGATAATGAGCAGTTCTTC. Translated, it gives CASKHASGSDNEQFF.

The V and J genes are TRBV27 and TRBJ1-1; TRBD1 might be the D (6 bases). Trimming shortened V by 5 bases and J by 4 bases, and 17 bases separated the two germline ends. This CDR3 has 15 residues. CDR1 and CDR2 (germline): MNHEY, SMNVEV (reference sequence). The CDR3 protein is CASSPFGEGGTEAFF. The CDR3 region has the DNA TGTGCCAGCAGTCCTTTCGGGGAAGGGGGCACTGAAGCTTTCTTT.

V is TRBV6-5 and J is TRBJ1-2, with D possibly matching TRBD1 (5 bases). The CDR3 spans 15 residues. Germline V gives CDR1 MNHEY, CDR2 SVGAGI. V was cut by 5 bases and J by 8 bases, with 21 bases left in between. The CDR3 loop is CASSLRDPGREGYTF. DNA for the CDR3: TGTGCCAGCAGTCTCCGGGACCCAGGGCGGGAGGGCTACACCTTC.

The genes are TRBV27 and TRBJ1-5, with unresolved D. This CDR3 comprises 15 residues. Trimming cost V 3 bases and J 3 bases, with 12 bases left between them. Germline V gene sequence: CDR1 MNHEY, CDR2 SMNVEV (reference sequence). CDR3 in amino acids: CASSFSGAFNQPQHF. The CDR3, as DNA: TGTGCCAGCAGTTTTAGCGGAGCCTTCAATCAGCCCCAGCATTTT.

The chain couples TRBV29-1 to TRBJ1-1; D gene uncertain. The CDR3 consists of 13 residues. CDR1 is SQVTM, CDR2 ANQGSEA, per germline. V was clipped by 6 bases and J by 1 base, with 12 bases between them. The CDR3, as DNA: TGCAGCGTCTTGGAGGACGAGAACACTGAAGCTTTCTTT. Encoded protein: CSVLEDENTEAFF. The complete variable domain, with remaining parts taken from reference TRBV29-1 and TRBJ1-1, reads SAVISQKPSRDICQRGTSLTIQCQVDSQVTMMFWYRQQPGQSLTLIATANQGSEATYESGFVIDKFPISRPNLTFSTLTVSNMSPEDSSIYLCSVLEDENTEAFFGQGTRLTVV.

This chain joins TRBV4-1 and TRBJ2-3; 12 nucleotides agree with TRBD2. The V and J ends lost 4 bases and 0 bases, in that order; junction bases with no gene match: 11. Germline values: CDR1 MGHRA, CDR2 YSYEKL. The CDR3 is 19 amino acids. Written as DNA, the CDR3 is TGCGCCAGCAGCCGTGGTTTACTAGCGGGAGGTGGGAGCACAGATACGCAGTATTTT. Amino acid sequence: CASSRGLLAGGGSTDTQYF.

The chain carries TRBV7-2 and TRBJ1-4; no firm D call. Germline-derived CDR1 and CDR2 are SGHTA and FQGNSA. Trimming stripped 5 bases from V and 7 bases from J, with 17 bases between. The CDR3 contains 15 residues. For the CDR3, the DNA is TGTGCCAGCAGCCTTTTCCGAGGCGCAAGTGAAAAACTGTTTTTT. It translates to CASSLFRGASEKLFF. Drawing the rest from reference TRBV7-2 and TRBJ1-4, the complete variable domain is GAGVSQSPSNKVTEKGKDVELRCDPISGHTALYWYRQSLGQGLEFLIYFQGNSAPDKSGLPSDRFSAERTGGSVSTLTIQRTQQEDSAVYLCASSLFRGASEKLFFGSGTQLSVL.

The rearrangement joins TRBV29-1 to TRBJ2-1; 7 bases align to TRBD2. Trimming took 0 bases from V and 7 from J; bases not matched to a gene: 9. Germline V gives CDR1 SQVTM, CDR2 ANQGSEA. The CDR3 is 15 residues long. CDR3 region: CSVEDRREGQNEQFF. CDR3 sequence (DNA): TGCAGCGTTGAAGATCGGAGGGAGGGCCAGAATGAGCAGTTCTTC.

This rearrangement joins TRBV25-1 to TRBJ1-2; D is possibly TRBD1 (6 bases). V was shortened by 3 bases and J by 8 bases, with 25 bases between the two germline ends. The CDR3 covers 17 residues. Germline-derived CDR1 and CDR2 are MGHDK and SYGVNS. The CDR3 nucleotides are TGTGCCAGCAGTGATTCCGCGACGGGGGGCCGCTTCGGAGGCTACACCTTC. This gives the protein CASSDSATGGRFGGYTF.

This clone has just one count. The rearrangement joins TRBV27 to TRBJ2-2, with TRBD1 identical over 8 bases. From germline, CDR1 is MNHEY and CDR2 SMNVEV (reference sequence). This CDR3 has 15 amino acids. V trimming: 5 bases; J trimming: 5 bases; junction bases outside the gene matches: 7. The CDR3: CASSPPGQVTGELFF. For the CDR3, the DNA is TGTGCCAGCAGTCCACCGGGACAGGTTACCGGGGAGCTGTTTTTT.

The chain recombines TRBV7-9 with TRBJ1-1; TRBD1 matches 9 bases. The CDR3 has 17 amino acids. The germline gives CDR1 SEHNR, CDR2 FQNEAQ (reference sequence). Unmatched junction bases numbered 9, after V lost 1 base and J lost 3 bases. The CDR3 DNA reads as TGTGCCAGCAGCTTAGGCCCTTCGGGACAGGGTCACACTGAAGCTTTCTTT. This codes for CASSLGPSGQGHTEAFF.

This clone was found once. This chain links TRBV18 with TRBJ2-1; D is uncertain. The V gene lost 2 bases and the J gene lost 1 base, with 9 bases spanning the gap. Germline-derived CDR1 and CDR2 are KGHSH and LQKENI. CDR3 length equals 15 residues. The CDR3 here is CASSPGYGSYNEQFF. The CDR3 DNA reads TGTGCCAGCTCACCAGGGTATGGTTCCTACAATGAGCAGTTCTTC.

This clone was detected only once. The rearrangement joins TRBV6-5 to TRBJ2-1; 8 bases line up with TRBD2. This CDR3 has 14 residues. The J segment lost 6 bases and the V segment lost 3 bases, leaving 4 bases of the junction unmatched. Germline V gene data show CDR1 as MNHEY and CDR2 as SVGAGI. CDR3 region: CASSYSGKSNEQFF. Here the CDR3 DNA reads TGTGCCAGCAGTTATAGCGGGAAAAGCAATGAGCAGTTCTTC.

This sequence joins TRBV9 and TRBJ2-1, with 7 bases identical to TRBD2. CDR3 length: 15 residues. CDR1 SGDLS and CDR2 YYNGEE come from the germline V gene. With V trimmed by 0 bases and J by 2 bases, 2 bases remained unmatched. Here the CDR3 reads CASSVGSGTYNEQFF. The DNA of the CDR3 is TGTGCCAGCAGCGTAGGGAGCGGGACCTACAATGAGCAGTTCTTC. Full variable domain (outside the CDR3, taken from reference TRBV9 and TRBJ2-1): DSGVTQTPKHLITATGQRVTLRCSPRSGDLSVYWYQQSLDQGLQFLIQYYNGEERAKGNILERFSAQQFPDLHSELNLSSLELGDSALYFCASSVGSGTYNEQFFGPGTRLTVL.